Listed here is a single TCR beta chain. No antigen is known for it. These data come from a study of CD8 T cells in ankylosing spondylitis. With molecular barcodes, quantitative 5'-RACE was used to make the TCR beta libraries. TCRdb called the 5' RACE reads again in MiXCR, with one record for every CDR3 protein. The sample includes approximately 300,000 distinct CDR3 sequences, 20% of them seen just once. The ends lost 3 bases at V and 4 bases at J; junction bases unmatched: 8. Germline lookup yields CDR1 DFQATT and CDR2 SNEGSKA (reference sequence). The CDR3 is made up of 15 amino acids. The study's findings and limits: What appeared characteristic of ankylosing spondylitis blood was a TCR beta motif of several highly homologous variants.

The rearrangement joins TRBV20-1 to TRBJ2-3; 9 positions match TRBD1. The sequenced sample was blood, either unsorted or a sorted T cell fraction (not recorded which). This receptor was identified in a male donor with ankylosing spondylitis or in good health (not recorded which). The CDR3 sequence: CSASADRGLSDTQYF. The CDR3 nucleotides are TGCAGTGCTAGTGCGGACAGGGGACTATCAGATACGCAGTATTTT.